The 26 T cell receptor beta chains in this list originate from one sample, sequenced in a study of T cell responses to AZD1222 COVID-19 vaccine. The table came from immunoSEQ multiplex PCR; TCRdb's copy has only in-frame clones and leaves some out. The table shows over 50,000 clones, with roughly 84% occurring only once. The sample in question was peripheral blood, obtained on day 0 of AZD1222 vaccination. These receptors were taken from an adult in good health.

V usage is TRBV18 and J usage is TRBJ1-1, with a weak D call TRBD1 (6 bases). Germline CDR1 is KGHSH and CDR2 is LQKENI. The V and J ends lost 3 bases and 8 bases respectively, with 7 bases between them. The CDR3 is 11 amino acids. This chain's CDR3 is CASSPTGEAFF. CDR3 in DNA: TGTGCCAGCTCACCGACAGGAGAAGCTTTCTTT.

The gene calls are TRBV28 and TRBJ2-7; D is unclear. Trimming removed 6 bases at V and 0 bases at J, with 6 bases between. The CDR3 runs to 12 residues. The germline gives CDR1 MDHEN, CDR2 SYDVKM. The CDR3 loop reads CASRQYSYEQYF. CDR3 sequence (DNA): TGTGCCAGCAGACAGTACTCCTACGAGCAGTACTTC.

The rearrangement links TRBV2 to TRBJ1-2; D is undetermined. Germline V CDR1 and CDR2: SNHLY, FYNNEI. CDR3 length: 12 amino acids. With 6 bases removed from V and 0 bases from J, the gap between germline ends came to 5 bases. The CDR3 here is CASSLSNYGYTF. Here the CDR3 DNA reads TGTGCCAGCAGCCTATCTAACTATGGCTACACCTTC.

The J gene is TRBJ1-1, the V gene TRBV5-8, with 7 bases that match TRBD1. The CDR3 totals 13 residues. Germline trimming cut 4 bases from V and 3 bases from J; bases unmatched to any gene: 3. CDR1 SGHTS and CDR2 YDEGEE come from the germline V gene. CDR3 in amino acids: CASSGDSYTEAFF. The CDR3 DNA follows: TGTGCCAGCAGCGGGGACAGTTACACTGAAGCTTTCTTT.

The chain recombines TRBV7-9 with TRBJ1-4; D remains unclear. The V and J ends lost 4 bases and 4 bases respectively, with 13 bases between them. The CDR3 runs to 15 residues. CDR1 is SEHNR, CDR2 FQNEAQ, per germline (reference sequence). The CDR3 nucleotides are TGTGCCAGCAGCTCTCCCGACGGCAGTAATGAAAAACTGTTTTTT. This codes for CASSSPDGSNEKLFF.

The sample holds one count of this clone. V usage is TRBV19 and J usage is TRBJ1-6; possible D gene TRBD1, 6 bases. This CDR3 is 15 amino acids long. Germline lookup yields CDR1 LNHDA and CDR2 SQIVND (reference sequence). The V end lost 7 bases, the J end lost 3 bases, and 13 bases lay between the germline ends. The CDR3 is CASKQGVDYNSPLHF. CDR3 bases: TGTGCCAGTAAACAGGGTGTCGACTATAATTCACCCCTCCACTTT.

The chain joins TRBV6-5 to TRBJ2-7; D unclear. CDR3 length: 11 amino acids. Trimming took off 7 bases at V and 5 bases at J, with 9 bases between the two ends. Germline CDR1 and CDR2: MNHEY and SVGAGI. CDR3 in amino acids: CASKFENEQYF. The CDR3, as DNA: TGTGCCAGCAAGTTCGAGAACGAGCAGTACTTC.

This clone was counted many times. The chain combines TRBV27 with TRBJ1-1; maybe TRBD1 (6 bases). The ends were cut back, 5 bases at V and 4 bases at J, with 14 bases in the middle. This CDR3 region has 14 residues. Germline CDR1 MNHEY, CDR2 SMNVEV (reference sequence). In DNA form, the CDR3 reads TGTGCCAGCAGTGCAGGGGTGGCGGGCACTGAAGCTTTCTTT. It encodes CASSAGVAGTEAFF.

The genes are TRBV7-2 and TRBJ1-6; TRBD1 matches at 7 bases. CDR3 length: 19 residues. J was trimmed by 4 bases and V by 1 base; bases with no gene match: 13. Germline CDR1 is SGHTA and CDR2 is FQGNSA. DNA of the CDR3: TGTGCCAGCAGCTTAGTCGATGGGACAGAATTAACGTATAATTCACCCCTCCACTTT. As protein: CASSLVDGTELTYNSPLHF.

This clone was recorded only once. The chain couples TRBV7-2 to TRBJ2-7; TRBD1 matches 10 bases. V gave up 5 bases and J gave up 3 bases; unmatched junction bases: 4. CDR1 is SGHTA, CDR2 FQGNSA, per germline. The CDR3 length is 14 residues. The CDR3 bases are TGTGCCAGCAGCGTCGACAGGGGGCTCTACGAGCAGTACTTC. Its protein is CASSVDRGLYEQYF.

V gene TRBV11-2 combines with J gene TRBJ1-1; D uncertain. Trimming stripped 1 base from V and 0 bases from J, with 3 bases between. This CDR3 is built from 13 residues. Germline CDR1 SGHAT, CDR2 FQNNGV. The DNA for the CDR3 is TGTGCCAGCAGCTTAGGGGTGAACACTGAAGCTTTCTTT. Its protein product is CASSLGVNTEAFF.

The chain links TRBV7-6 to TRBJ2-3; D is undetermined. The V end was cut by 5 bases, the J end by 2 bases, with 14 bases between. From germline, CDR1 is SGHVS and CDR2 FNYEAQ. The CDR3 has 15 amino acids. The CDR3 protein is CASSPGDGNTDTQYF. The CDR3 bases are TGTGCCAGCAGCCCCGGAGATGGAAACACAGATACGCAGTATTTT. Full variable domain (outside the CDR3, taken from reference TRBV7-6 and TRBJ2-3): GAGVSQSPRYKVTKRGQDVALRCDPISGHVSLYWYRQALGQGPEFLTYFNYEAQQDKSGLPNDRFSAERPEGSISTLTIQRTEQRDSAMYRCASSPGDGNTDTQYFGPGTRLTVL.

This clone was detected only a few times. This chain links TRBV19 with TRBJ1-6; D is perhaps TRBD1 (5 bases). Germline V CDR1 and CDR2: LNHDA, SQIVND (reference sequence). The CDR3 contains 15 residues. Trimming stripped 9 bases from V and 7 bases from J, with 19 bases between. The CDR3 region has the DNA TGTGCCAGCGCCGGTAGGCGGCGGGGGAATTCACCCCTCCACTTT. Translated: CASAGRRRGNSPLHF.

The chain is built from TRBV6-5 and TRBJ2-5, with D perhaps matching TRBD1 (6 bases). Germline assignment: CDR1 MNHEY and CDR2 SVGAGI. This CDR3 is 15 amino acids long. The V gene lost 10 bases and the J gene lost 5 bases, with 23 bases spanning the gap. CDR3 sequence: CANRDRPSPWETQYF. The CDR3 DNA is TGTGCCAACAGAGACAGGCCCTCTCCGTGGGAGACCCAGTACTTC.

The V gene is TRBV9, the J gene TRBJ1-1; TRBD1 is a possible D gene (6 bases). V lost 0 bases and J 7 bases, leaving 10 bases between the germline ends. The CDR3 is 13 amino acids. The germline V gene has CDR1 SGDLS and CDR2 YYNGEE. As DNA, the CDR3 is TGTGCCAGCAGCGTAGACAGGGACGGTGAAGCTTTCTTT. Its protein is CASSVDRDGEAFF.

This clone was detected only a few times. The CDR3 DNA reads as TGCGCCAGCCGGGGGGCCATGACTGAAGCTTTCTTT. Protein product: CASRGAMTEAFF. The V gene is TRBV10-2, the J gene TRBJ1-1; weak D call: TRBD1 (6 bases). The CDR3 contains 12 residues. The V gene's germline CDR1 is WSHSY and CDR2 SAAADI. Trimming took 8 bases from V and 5 from J, leaving 12 bases between them.

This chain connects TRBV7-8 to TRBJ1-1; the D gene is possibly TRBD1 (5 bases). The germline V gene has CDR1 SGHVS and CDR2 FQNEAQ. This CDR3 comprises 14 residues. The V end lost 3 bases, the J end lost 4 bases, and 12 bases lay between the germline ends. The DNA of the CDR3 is TGTGCCAGCAGCTTGGGGGTGGGGTTCACTGAAGCTTTCTTT. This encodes CASSLGVGFTEAFF. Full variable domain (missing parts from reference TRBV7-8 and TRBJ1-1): GAGVSQSPRYKVAKRGQDVALRCDPISGHVSLFWYQQALGQGPEFLTYFQNEAQLDKSGLPSDRFFAERPEGSVSTLKIQRTQQEDSAVYLCASSLGVGFTEAFFGQGTRLTVV.

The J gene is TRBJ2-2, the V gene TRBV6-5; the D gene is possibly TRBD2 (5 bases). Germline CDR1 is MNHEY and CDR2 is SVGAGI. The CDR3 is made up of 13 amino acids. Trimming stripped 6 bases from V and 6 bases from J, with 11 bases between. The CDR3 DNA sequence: TGTGCCAGCAGGCAACTGAGGGCCGGGGAGCTGTTTTTT. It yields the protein CASRQLRAGELFF.

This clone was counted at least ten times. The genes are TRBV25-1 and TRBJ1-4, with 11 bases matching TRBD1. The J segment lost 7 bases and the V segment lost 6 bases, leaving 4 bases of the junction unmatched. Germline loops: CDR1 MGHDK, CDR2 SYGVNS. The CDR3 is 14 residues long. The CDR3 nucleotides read TGTGCCAGCAGCACCGGGACAGGGGGTGAAAAACTGTTTTTT. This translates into CASSTGTGGEKLFF.

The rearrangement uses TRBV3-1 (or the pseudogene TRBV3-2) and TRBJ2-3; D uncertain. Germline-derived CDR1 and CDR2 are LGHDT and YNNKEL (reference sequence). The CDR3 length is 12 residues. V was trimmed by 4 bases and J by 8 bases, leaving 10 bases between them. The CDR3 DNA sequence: TGTGCCAGCAGCCTAGTACGGAGTACGCAGTATTTT. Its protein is CASSLVRSTQYF.

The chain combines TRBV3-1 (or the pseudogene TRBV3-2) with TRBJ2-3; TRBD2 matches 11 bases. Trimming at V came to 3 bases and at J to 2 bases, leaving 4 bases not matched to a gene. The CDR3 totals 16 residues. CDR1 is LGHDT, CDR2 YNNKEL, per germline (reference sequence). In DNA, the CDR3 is TGTGCCAGCAGCCAGGGACTAGCGGCGTACACAGATACGCAGTATTTT. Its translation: CASSQGLAAYTDTQYF.

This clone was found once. The CDR3 loop is CSVVGSAVNTEAFF. CDR3 DNA: TGCAGCGTTGTAGGTTCAGCCGTCAACACTGAAGCTTTCTTT. The chain has TRBV29-1 and TRBJ1-1; D is unclear. V gave up 4 bases and J gave up 2 bases, with 14 bases separating them. CDR3 size: 14 residues. Germline-derived CDR1 and CDR2 are SQVTM and ANQGSEA. Full variable domain (remainder filled in from reference TRBV29-1 and TRBJ1-1): SAVISQKPSRDICQRGTSLTIQCQVDSQVTMMFWYRQQPGQSLTLIATANQGSEATYESGFVIDKFPISRPNLTFSTLTVSNMSPEDSSIYLCSVVGSAVNTEAFFGQGTRLTVV.

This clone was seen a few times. The CDR3 sequence is CASILREGANEKLFF. CDR3 nucleotide sequence: TGTGCCAGCATCCTAAGGGAGGGTGCCAATGAAAAACTGTTTTTT. The genes are TRBV6-5 and TRBJ1-4; unclear D gene. Germline V CDR1 and CDR2: MNHEY, SVGAGI. V was cut by 7 bases and J by 5 bases, with 17 bases left in between. The CDR3 loop spans 15 amino acids.

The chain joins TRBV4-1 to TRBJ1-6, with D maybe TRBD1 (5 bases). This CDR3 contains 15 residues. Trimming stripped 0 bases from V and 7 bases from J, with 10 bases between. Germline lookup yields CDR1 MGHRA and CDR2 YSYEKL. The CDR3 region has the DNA TGCGCCAGCAGCCAAGATAGGCCAGGGAATTCACCCCTCCACTTT. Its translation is CASSQDRPGNSPLHF.

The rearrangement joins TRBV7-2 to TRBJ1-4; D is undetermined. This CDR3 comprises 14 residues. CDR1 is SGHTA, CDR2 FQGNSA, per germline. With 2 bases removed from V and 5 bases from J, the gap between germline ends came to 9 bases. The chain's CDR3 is CASSLHGSNEKLFF. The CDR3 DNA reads TGTGCCAGCAGCTTACACGGGTCAAATGAAAAACTGTTTTTT.

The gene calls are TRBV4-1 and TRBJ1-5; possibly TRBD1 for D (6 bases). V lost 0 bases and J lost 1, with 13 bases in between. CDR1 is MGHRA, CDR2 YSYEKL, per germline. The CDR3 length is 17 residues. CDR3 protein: CASSQEPGTRSNQPQHF. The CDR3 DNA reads TGCGCCAGCAGCCAAGAGCCCGGGACACGAAGCAATCAGCCCCAGCATTTT.